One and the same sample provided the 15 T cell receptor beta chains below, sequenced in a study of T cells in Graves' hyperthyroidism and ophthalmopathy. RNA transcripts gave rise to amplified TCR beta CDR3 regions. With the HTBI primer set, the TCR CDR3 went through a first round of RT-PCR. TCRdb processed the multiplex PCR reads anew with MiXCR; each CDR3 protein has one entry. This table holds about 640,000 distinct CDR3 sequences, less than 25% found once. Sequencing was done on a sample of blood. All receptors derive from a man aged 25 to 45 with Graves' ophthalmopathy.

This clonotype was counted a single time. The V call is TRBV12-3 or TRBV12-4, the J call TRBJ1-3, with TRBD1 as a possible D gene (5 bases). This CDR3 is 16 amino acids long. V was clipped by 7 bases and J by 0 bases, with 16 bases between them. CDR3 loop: CASTRDGSFSGNTIYF. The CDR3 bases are TGTGCCAGCACCAGGGACGGGTCTTTCTCTGGAAACACCATATATTTT.

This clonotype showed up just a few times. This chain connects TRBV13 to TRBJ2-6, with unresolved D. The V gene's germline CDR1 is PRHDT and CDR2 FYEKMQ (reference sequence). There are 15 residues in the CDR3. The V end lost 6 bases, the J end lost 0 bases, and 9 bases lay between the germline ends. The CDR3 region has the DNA TGTGCCAGCAGTTCTCCCTCCTCTGGGGCCAACGTCCTGACTTTC. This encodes CASSSPSSGANVLTF.

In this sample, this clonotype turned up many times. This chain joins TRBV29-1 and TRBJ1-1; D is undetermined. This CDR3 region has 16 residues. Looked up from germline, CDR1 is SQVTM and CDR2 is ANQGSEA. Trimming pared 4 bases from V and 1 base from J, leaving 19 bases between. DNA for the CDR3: TGCAGCGTTGGTGGCGTTTGGAGGCAACCGAACACTGAAGCTTTCTTT. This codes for CSVGGVWRQPNTEAFF.

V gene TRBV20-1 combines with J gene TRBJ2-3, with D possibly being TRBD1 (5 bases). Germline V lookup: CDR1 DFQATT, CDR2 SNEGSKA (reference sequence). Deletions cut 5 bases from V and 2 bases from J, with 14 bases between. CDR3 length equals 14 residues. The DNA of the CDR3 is TGCAGTGCTCCCGGGCCAGGGAACACAGATACGCAGTATTTT. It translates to CSAPGPGNTDTQYF.

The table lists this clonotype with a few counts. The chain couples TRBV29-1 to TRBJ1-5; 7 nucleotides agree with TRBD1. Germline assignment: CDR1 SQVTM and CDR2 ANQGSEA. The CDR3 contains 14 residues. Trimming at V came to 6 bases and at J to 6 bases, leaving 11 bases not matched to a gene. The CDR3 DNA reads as TGCAGCGTGGGAACCGGGACAGTGGGTCAGCCCCAGCATTTT. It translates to CSVGTGTVGQPQHF.

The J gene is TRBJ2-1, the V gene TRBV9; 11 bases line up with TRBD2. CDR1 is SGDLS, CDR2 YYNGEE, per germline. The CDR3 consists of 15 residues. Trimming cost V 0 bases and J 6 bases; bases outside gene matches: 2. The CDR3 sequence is CASSVGTSGFNEQFF. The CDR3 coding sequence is TGTGCCAGCAGCGTAGGGACTAGCGGGTTCAATGAGCAGTTCTTC.

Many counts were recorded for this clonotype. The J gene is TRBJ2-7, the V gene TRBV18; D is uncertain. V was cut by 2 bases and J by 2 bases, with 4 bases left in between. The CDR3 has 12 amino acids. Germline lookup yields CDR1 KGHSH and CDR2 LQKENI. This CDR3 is CASSPVPYEQYF. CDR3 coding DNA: TGTGCCAGCTCACCAGTCCCCTACGAGCAGTACTTC.

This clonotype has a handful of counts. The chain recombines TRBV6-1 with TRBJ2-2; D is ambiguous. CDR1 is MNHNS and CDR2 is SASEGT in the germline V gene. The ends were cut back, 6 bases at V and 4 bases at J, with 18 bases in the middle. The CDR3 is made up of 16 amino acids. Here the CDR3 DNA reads TGTGCCAGCAGCACTCCGGGCCTACTACCCACCGGGGAGCTGTTTTTT. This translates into CASSTPGLLPTGELFF.

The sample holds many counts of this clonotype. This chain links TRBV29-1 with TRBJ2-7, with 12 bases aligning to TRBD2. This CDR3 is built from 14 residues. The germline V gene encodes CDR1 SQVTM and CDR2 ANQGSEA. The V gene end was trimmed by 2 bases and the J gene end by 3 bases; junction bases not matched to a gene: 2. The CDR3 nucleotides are TGCAGCGTTGAATCGACTAGCGGGAGCTACGAGCAGTACTTC. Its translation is CSVESTSGSYEQYF.

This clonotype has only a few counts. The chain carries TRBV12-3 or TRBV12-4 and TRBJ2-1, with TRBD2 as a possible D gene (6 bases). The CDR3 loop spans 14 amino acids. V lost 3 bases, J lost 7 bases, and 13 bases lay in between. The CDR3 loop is CASSFSRGKNEQFF. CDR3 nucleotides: TGTGCCAGCAGTTTCAGTCGCGGGAAAAATGAGCAGTTCTTC.

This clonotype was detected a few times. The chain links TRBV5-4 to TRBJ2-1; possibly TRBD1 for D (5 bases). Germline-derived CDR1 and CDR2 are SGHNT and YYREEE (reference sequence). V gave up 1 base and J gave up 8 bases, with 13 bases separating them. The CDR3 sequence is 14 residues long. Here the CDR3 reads CASSLTGAGDEQFF. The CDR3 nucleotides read TGTGCCAGCAGCTTGACTGGGGCCGGAGATGAGCAGTTCTTC. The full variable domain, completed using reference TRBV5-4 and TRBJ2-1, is ETGVTQSPTHLIKTRGQQVTLRCSSQSGHNTVSWYQQALGQGPQFIFQYYREEENGRGNFPPRFSGLQFPNYSSELNVNALELDDSALYLCASSLTGAGDEQFFGPGTRLTVL.

The CDR3 DNA follows: TGTGCCAGTACCGGACAGCCGAACACTGAAGCTTTCTTT. As protein: CASTGQPNTEAFF. The gene calls are TRBV19 and TRBJ1-1, with D maybe TRBD1 (6 bases). Trimming removed 7 bases at V and 1 base at J, with 10 bases between. In germline, CDR1 is LNHDA, CDR2 SQIVND (reference sequence). The CDR3 extends over 13 amino acids.

Written as DNA, the CDR3 is TGTGCCAGCAGGTCCGAGCCAGGGGCGGAGACCCAGTACTTC. Protein product: CASRSEPGAETQYF. The rearrangement joins TRBV12-3 or TRBV12-4 to TRBJ2-5, with TRBD1 as a possible D gene (6 bases). This CDR3 spans 14 amino acids. Deletions cut 6 bases from V and 5 bases from J, with 16 bases between.

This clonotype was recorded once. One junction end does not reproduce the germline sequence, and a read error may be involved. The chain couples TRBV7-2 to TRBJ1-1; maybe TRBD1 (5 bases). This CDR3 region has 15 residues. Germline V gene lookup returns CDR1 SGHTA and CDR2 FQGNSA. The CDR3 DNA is TGTGCCAGCAGCTTTGAAACAGGTCTGAACACTGAAGCTTCCTTT. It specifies CASSFETGLNTEASF.

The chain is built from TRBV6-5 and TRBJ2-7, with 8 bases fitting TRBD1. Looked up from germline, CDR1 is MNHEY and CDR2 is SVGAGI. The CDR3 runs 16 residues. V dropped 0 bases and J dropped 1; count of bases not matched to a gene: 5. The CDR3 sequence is CASSYSTGADSYEQYF. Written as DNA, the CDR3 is TGTGCCAGCAGTTACTCGACAGGGGCTGATTCCTACGAGCAGTACTTC.